The sequence of this T cell receptor (beta chain) was determined in a study of cytomegalovirus exposure and HLA in healthy donors. There are a few counts of this clone. What it recognizes is unknown. Regarding the study as a whole: Most TCR beta V segments were productive about 87% or about 30% of the time in an earlier analysis. Later analysis suggested links between common viral pathogens and several top significant clusters. In a later analysis, TCR beta V- and J-gene trimming was associated with a missense DCLRE1C variant. The study found most TCR sequences rare, yet found some public TCRs in many donors.

J was trimmed by 2 bases and V by 0 bases; bases with no gene match: 10. Per the germline V gene, CDR1 is SGHRS and CDR2 is YFSETQ. The CDR3 runs to 17 residues. PCR used 60 Vbeta primers and 13 Jbeta primers. Some clones are missing from TCRdb's copy, which holds only in-frame ones; the method was immunoSEQ multiplex PCR. In the table there are about 43,000 clones, 50% to 75% of which are singletons. The chain links TRBV5-1 to TRBJ2-7; TRBD1 matches at 8 bases. Sequencing was performed on PBMCs. The sequence came from a human donor in good health. The CDR3 nucleotides are TGCGCCAGCAGCTTGGGGGGGCAGGGGGCGACCACCTACGAGCAGTACTTC. This encodes CASSLGGQGATTYEQYF.